This TCR beta chain was observed in a study of tumor and adjacent non-tumor tissue in lung cancer (dated by TCRdb to about 2018). For context, the study as a whole: Patients with adenocarcinoma (over 11), squamous cell carcinoma (2) and small cell lung cancer (1) were included in the cohort. The study compared bulk TCRbeta repertoires between lung tumor tissue and matched distant non-tumor lung tissue from over twelve lung cancer patients. Among the 15 or so patients, ages ranged from roughly 30 to 85 years, roughly 10 were men and 5 were women, and disease was TNM stage I to III. Some 31 paired specimens, one tumor and one normal lung sample per patient, were profiled by TCRbeta CDR3 sequencing. In total, sequencing yielded 125,075,908 productive TCRbeta reads, which works out to an average of approximately 4.1 million reads per sample.

Libraries came from multiplex PCR. Sequencing relied on an Illumina HiSeq 2500. Following protocols modified from ARM-PCR, the researchers constructed TCRbeta libraries through three rounds of nested PCR with primers (Table S4). Before sequencing, PCR products in the 200-500 bp range were cut out of the gel and cleaned up using the QIAquick gel extraction kit. The source study handled its data this way. Trimmomatic was used to clean the reads, FLASH was used to merge the reads into complete CDR3 sequences, and MiTCR was used to assign the reads to V(D)J germline segments. Clonal diversity was computed as the inverse Simpson's index with VDJtools. A read counted as productive if the sequence was in-frame and lacked a premature stop codon. TCRdb ran its own pipeline on the public reads, namely fastp trimming at Q25 and MiXCR clone calling, and kept in-frame beta chains. Each CDR3 protein appears once, grouped with its most common genes and DNA. The V and J calls and clone size are TCRdb's, not the authors'. The sample has 100,000 to 120,000 distinct CDR3 sequences on record, roughly 84% of them singletons. Of the sample, approximately 22% falls within the top ten clones.

Study-wide conclusions, independent of this receptor: Neither the sequencing platform nor unique molecular identifiers are named or mentioned anywhere in the methods. The top 100 clones accounted for a significantly larger cumulative portion of the repertoire in normal lung than in tumor tissue. Only roughly 15 patients were in the cohort, and the authors stated that larger samples and more detailed clinical data are needed. TCR diversity was significantly higher in younger patients, and greater tumor TCR diversity was associated with shorter overall survival and shorter disease-free survival. TCR diversity (inverse Simpson) was significantly higher in tumor than in normal lung tissue (around 450 vs 160, P = 0.0075, Mann-Whitney U test). Because peripheral blood was not sequenced, the blood TCRbeta repertoires of the lung cancer patients in the study went unexamined.

The CDR3 has 15 amino acids, counting the end cysteine and phenylalanine. Only CDR3 DNA remains: 45 bases, in frame from the first base. Between the V and J ends, shortened by 11 bases and 6 bases respectively, the junction contains 23 bases. RNA was isolated from bulk unsorted tissue, and RNA quality was assessed with a NanoDrop ND-1000 and an Agilent 2100. All donors had newly diagnosed lung cancer, had not received prior chemotherapy, and were admitted for thoracic surgery in China between August and November 2014. Anyone who had undergone radiotherapy or chemotherapy before, or who had another cancer at the same time, was left out of the study. Pieces of surgical tissue measuring roughly 1-2 cm3 were kept in RNAlater solution and stored at -80 degrees C until use. A word on this clonotype: Its antigen is currently not known. Per-base quality was not reported, and no clone a single base away is much larger than it.

The specimen was lung tumor tissue. The chain links TRBV12-3 or TRBV12-4 with TRBJ2-4; TRBD1 is possibly the D segment (5 matching bases). The TCR was taken from a man aged 65 to 79 with non-small cell lung cancer. The DNA is as follows: TGTGCCTGCATTTCAACCGACAGCTCATCAAACATTCAGTACTTC. Its coded protein is CACISTDSSSNIQYF.